One and the same sample provided the 30 T cell receptor beta chains below, sequenced in a study of T cell responses to AZD1222 COVID-19 vaccine. The data were produced by immunoSEQ multiplex PCR, yet TCRdb's version contains in-frame clones alone and is incomplete. The table lists just over 150,000 clones, just over 90% of them singletons. The sequencing used peripheral blood, collected on day 0 of AZD1222 vaccination. These receptors came from an adult in good health.

The V call is TRBV5-6, the J call TRBJ1-1; D ambiguous. Per germline, CDR1 SGHDT and CDR2 YYEEEE. The V end was cut by 0 bases, the J end by 3 bases, with 12 bases between. There are 15 residues in the CDR3. The CDR3 protein is CASSLVAETDTEAFF. DNA for the CDR3: TGTGCCAGCAGCTTGGTGGCAGAAACTGACACTGAAGCTTTCTTT.

This chain connects TRBV30 to TRBJ2-7; D is uncertain. CDR3 length equals 12 residues. The V end was cut by 4 bases, the J end by 0 bases, with 7 bases between. Germline V CDR1 and CDR2: GTSNPN, SVGIG (reference sequence). CDR3 nucleotide sequence: TGTGCCTGGAAACAGAGCTCCTACGAGCAGTACTTC. Translation gives CAWKQSSYEQYF. The full variable domain, its missing parts supplied by reference TRBV30 and TRBJ2-7, is SQTIHQWPATLVQPVGSPLSLECTVEGTSNPNLYWYRQAAGRGLQLLFYSVGIGQISSEVPQNLSASRPQDRQFILSSKKLLLSDSGFYLCAWKQSSYEQYFGPGTRLTVT.

V is TRBV27 and J is TRBJ2-1; D not certain. Deletions cut 5 bases from V and 4 bases from J, with 9 bases between. The CDR3 is made up of 13 amino acids. CDR1 is MNHEY, CDR2 SMNVEV, per germline (reference sequence). In nucleotides, the CDR3 is TGTGCCAGCAGTCCCTCCTTATACAATGAGCAGTTCTTC. Its translation: CASSPSLYNEQFF.

The rearrangement uses TRBV28 and TRBJ2-1; D is ambiguous. Germline CDR1 reads MDHEN; CDR2 reads SYDVKM. This CDR3 comprises 14 residues. Trimming shortened V by 2 bases and J by 1 base, and 6 bases separated the two germline ends. In DNA form, the CDR3 reads TGTGCCAGCAGTTTAAAGGCATCCTACAATGAGCAGTTCTTC. Translating gives CASSLKASYNEQFF.

The V call is TRBV10-3, the J call TRBJ2-7; the match to TRBD1 covers 12 bases. The CDR3 sequence is 14 residues long. Germline values: CDR1 ENHRY, CDR2 SYGVKD. V lost 6 bases to trimming and J lost 2 bases; unmatched junction nucleotides: 2. In nucleotides, the CDR3 is TGTGCCATCAGGGGGACAGGGGGCCCCTACGAGCAGTACTTC. This encodes CAIRGTGGPYEQYF.

This chain uses TRBV6-2 or TRBV6-3 with TRBJ1-1, with 11 positions matching TRBD1. Trimming removed 5 bases from V and 10 bases from J; junction bases left unmatched: 6. Germline loops: CDR1 MNHEY, CDR2 SVGEGT. This CDR3 has 13 residues. The CDR3 DNA reads as TGTGCCAGCAGTCAAGGACAGGGGGCGGTAGCTTTCTTT. It encodes CASSQGQGAVAFF.

The CDR3 bases are TGTGCCAGCAGCCAGAAGGACAGGGCCTACGAGCAGTACTTC. Translation: CASSQKDRAYEQYF. This rearrangement joins TRBV3-1 (or the pseudogene TRBV3-2) to TRBJ2-7, with 8 bases aligning to TRBD1. Per the germline V gene, CDR1 is LGHDT and CDR2 is YNNKEL (reference sequence). Germline trimming cut 3 bases from V and 2 bases from J; bases unmatched to any gene: 3. The length of the CDR3 is 14 residues.

The rearrangement uses TRBV7-6 and TRBJ1-1, with D tentatively TRBD1 (6 bases). The V gene lost 7 bases and the J gene lost 4 bases, with 13 bases spanning the gap. CDR3 size: 13 residues. Per the germline V gene, CDR1 is SGHVS and CDR2 is FNYEAQ. CDR3 protein: CASNNKGGTEAFF. The CDR3 DNA follows: TGTGCCAGCAACAATAAGGGGGGCACTGAAGCTTTCTTT.

The chain couples TRBV5-6 to TRBJ2-4; 8 bases are shared with TRBD2. The CDR3 has 15 residues. Germline loops: CDR1 SGHDT, CDR2 YYEEEE. V shed 2 bases, J shed 3 bases, and the junction held 4 bases outside the gene matches. The CDR3 protein is CASSFDSGSKNIQYF. The CDR3 DNA is TGTGCCAGCAGCTTCGACAGCGGGAGCAAAAACATTCAGTACTTC.

This chain connects TRBV3-1 (or the pseudogene TRBV3-2) to TRBJ1-2; 12 positions match TRBD1. The CDR3 runs to 19 residues. Germline V lookup: CDR1 LGHDT, CDR2 YNNKEL (reference sequence). The V gene end was trimmed by 0 bases and the J gene end by 4 bases; junction bases not matched to a gene: 12. The CDR3 sequence is CASSQDSGDRGLKSYGYTF. CDR3 DNA: TGTGCCAGCAGCCAAGATAGTGGGGACAGGGGGCTTAAATCCTATGGCTACACCTTC.

This clone occurred once. The gene calls are TRBV11-3 and TRBJ2-1, with 11 positions matching TRBD2. V was clipped by 5 bases and J by 5 bases; unmatched bases: 5. Germline CDR1 is SGHNT and CDR2 is YENEEA. The CDR3 runs 15 residues. The CDR3 region is CASSMGLAVNNEQFF. CDR3 DNA sequence: TGTGCCAGCAGCATGGGACTAGCGGTAAACAATGAGCAGTTCTTC.

This chain connects TRBV5-8 to TRBJ1-1; TRBD1 aligns across 7 bases. Per the germline V gene, CDR1 is SGHTS and CDR2 is YDEGEE. Losses at the gene ends were 5 bases for V and 7 bases for J; bases not matched to a gene: 5. There are 12 residues in the CDR3. Written as DNA, the CDR3 is TGTGCCAGCAGTTTCAGGGGGGGTGAAGCTTTCTTT. It specifies CASSFRGGEAFF.

This clone was counted a single time. The CDR3 nucleotides read TGTGCCAGTGGCGGTGAAAACTATGGCTACACCTTC. Its translation is CASGGENYGYTF. The chain links TRBV28 to TRBJ1-2; no clear D. Germline loops: CDR1 MDHEN, CDR2 SYDVKM. The germline V and J ends were trimmed by 9 bases and 2 bases, with 10 bases remaining between them. The CDR3 is 12 amino acids.

J is TRBJ2-7 and V is TRBV27; 9 bases map to TRBD1. Trimming at V came to 8 bases and at J to 3 bases, leaving 11 bases not matched to a gene. Germline CDR1 is MNHEY and CDR2 is SMNVEV (reference sequence). CDR3 length: 15 residues. The chain's CDR3 is CASRYRDRAYYEQYF. The CDR3 DNA reads as TGTGCCAGCCGCTACCGGGACAGGGCATACTACGAGCAGTACTTC.

The V and J genes are TRBV6-2 or TRBV6-3 and TRBJ1-1; D remains ambiguous. V lost 2 bases and J 7 bases, leaving 5 bases between the germline ends. There are 11 residues in the CDR3. Germline CDR1 reads MNHEY; CDR2 reads SVGEGT. CDR3 protein: CASSYRVEAFF. CDR3 DNA sequence: TGTGCCAGCAGTTACCGGGTTGAAGCTTTCTTT.

The V call is TRBV4-1, the J call TRBJ1-2; the D is unclear. The V and J ends lost 0 bases and 1 base respectively, with 9 bases between them. Germline loops: CDR1 MGHRA, CDR2 YSYEKL. The CDR3 loop spans 15 amino acids. CDR3 DNA sequence: TGCGCCAGCAGCCAAGAACCCCTTCTTAACTATGGCTACACCTTC. It codes for CASSQEPLLNYGYTF.

The V call is TRBV7-9, the J call TRBJ1-1, with D hard to call. The V end was cut by 5 bases, the J end by 4 bases, with 11 bases between. The CDR3 is 13 residues long. Germline V gene lookup returns CDR1 SEHNR and CDR2 FQNEAQ (reference sequence). The CDR3 DNA reads TGTGCCAGCAGCGTTGGGTTCGGCACTGAAGCTTTCTTT. Translated: CASSVGFGTEAFF.

Of note for this clone: The sample holds other DNA sequences that translate to the same CDR3. This chain joins TRBV3-1 (or the pseudogene TRBV3-2) and TRBJ2-7; D uncertain. The germline gives CDR1 LGHDT, CDR2 YNNKEL (reference sequence). The CDR3 sequence is 12 residues long. V was shortened by 3 bases and J by 4 bases, with 7 bases between the two germline ends. Here the CDR3 DNA reads TGTGCCAGCAGCCAGGTTGGTTACGAGCAGTACTTC. Translated, it gives CASSQVGYEQYF.

This chain links TRBV28 with TRBJ1-3, with unresolved D. Germline CDR1 and CDR2: MDHEN and SYDVKM. V dropped 6 bases and J dropped 0 bases, with 12 bases sitting between them. The CDR3 covers 15 residues. CDR3 in amino acids: CASSLQVSSGNTIYF. The CDR3 coding sequence is TGTGCCAGCAGCCTTCAGGTTAGCTCTGGAAACACCATATATTTT. The full variable domain, with the rest looked up from reference TRBV28 and TRBJ1-3, is DVKVTQSSRYLVKRTGEKVFLECVQDMDHENMFWYRQDPGLGLRLIYFSYDVKMKEKGDIPEGYSVSREKKERFSLILESASTNQTSMYLCASSLQVSSGNTIYFGEGSWLTVV.

V usage is TRBV7-2 and J usage is TRBJ2-4; unclear D gene. The CDR3 runs to 18 residues. V dropped 5 bases and J dropped 0 bases, with 20 bases sitting between them. CDR1 is SGHTA, CDR2 FQGNSA, per germline. CDR3 coding DNA: TGTGCCAGCAGCAGATGGGAAAGGAGAAACCTAGCCAAAAACATTCAGTACTTC. Translating gives CASSRWERRNLAKNIQYF.

The chain joins TRBV6-1 to TRBJ1-4; no reliable D call. The CDR3 loop spans 19 amino acids. Trimming pared 0 bases from V and 0 bases from J, leaving 17 bases between. Per germline, CDR1 MNHNS and CDR2 SASEGT. In DNA form, the CDR3 reads TGTGCCAGCAGTGAAGCGGATATCCAACCATTTGCAACTAATGAAAAACTGTTTTTT. As protein: CASSEADIQPFATNEKLFF.

The J gene is TRBJ2-3, the V gene TRBV7-3, with 16 bases that match TRBD2. Germline lookup yields CDR1 SGHTA and CDR2 FQGTGA. J was trimmed by 5 bases and V by 5 bases; bases with no gene match: 7. This CDR3 has 17 residues. In nucleotides, the CDR3 is TGTGCCAGCAGCCCCGGGACTAGCGGGAGGGCCTTAGATACGCAGTATTTT. Translating gives CASSPGTSGRALDTQYF. Combining the CDR3 with reference TRBV7-3 and TRBJ2-3 gives the whole variable domain GAGVSQTPSNKVTEKGKYVELRCDPISGHTALYWYRQSLGQGPEFLIYFQGTGAADDSGLPNDRFFAVRPEGSVSTLKIQRTERGDSAVYLCASSPGTSGRALDTQYFGPGTRLTVL.

The chain combines TRBV7-2 with TRBJ2-6; D ambiguous. This CDR3 is 15 amino acids long. Germline V CDR1 and CDR2: SGHTA, FQGNSA. Trimming took off 5 bases at V and 0 bases at J, with 8 bases between the two ends. This CDR3 is CASSRQHSGANVLTF. Written as DNA, the CDR3 is TGTGCCAGCAGCCGCCAGCACTCTGGGGCCAACGTCCTGACTTTC. The full variable domain, its missing parts supplied by reference TRBV7-2 and TRBJ2-6, is GAGVSQSPSNKVTEKGKDVELRCDPISGHTALYWYRQSLGQGLEFLIYFQGNSAPDKSGLPSDRFSAERTGGSVSTLTIQRTQQEDSAVYLCASSRQHSGANVLTFGAGSRLTVL.

This clone has only a few counts. The V call is TRBV7-9, the J call TRBJ2-5; perhaps TRBD2 as D (6 bases). Germline values: CDR1 SEHNR, CDR2 FQNEAQ (reference sequence). Trimming shortened V by 1 base and J by 5 bases, and 17 bases separated the two germline ends. The CDR3 runs to 16 residues. CDR3 in DNA: TGTGCCAGCAGCTTAGTTCGAACCGGGAGCGGCGAGACCCAGTACTTC. It specifies CASSLVRTGSGETQYF.

This clone has only one observation. V gene TRBV27 combines with J gene TRBJ2-3; D is ambiguous. V was trimmed by 8 bases and J by 0 bases, leaving 12 bases between them. This CDR3 spans 14 amino acids. Germline V lookup: CDR1 MNHEY, CDR2 SMNVEV (reference sequence). In nucleotides, the CDR3 is TGTGCCAGCGTGGGAACTACTAGCACAGATACGCAGTATTTT. Translating it yields CASVGTTSTDTQYF.

V usage is TRBV19 and J usage is TRBJ2-6; possibly TRBD2 for D (5 bases). The CDR3 contains 14 residues. Germline CDR1 LNHDA, CDR2 SQIVND (reference sequence). Trimming removed 10 bases from V and 2 bases from J, with 12 bases in between. CDR3 sequence: CATQRRTGANVLTF. In DNA, the CDR3 is TGTGCCACGCAGCGGAGGACTGGGGCCAACGTCCTGACTTTC.

The rearrangement links TRBV10-3 to TRBJ2-1, with unresolved D. This CDR3 comprises 14 residues. Germline V gene sequence: CDR1 ENHRY, CDR2 SYGVKD. Trimming stripped 6 bases from V and 1 base from J, with 10 bases between. Here the CDR3 reads CAIRGSVSYNEQFF. The CDR3 bases are TGTGCCATCAGGGGGTCCGTATCCTACAATGAGCAGTTCTTC.

The chain joins TRBV27 to TRBJ2-7, with unresolved D. The germline CDR1 and CDR2 sequences are MNHEY and SMNVEV (reference sequence). This CDR3 comprises 13 residues. V lost 6 bases, J lost 2 bases, and 11 bases lay in between. The CDR3 loop reads CASSQGLAYEQYF. The CDR3 DNA sequence: TGTGCCAGCAGCCAAGGGCTAGCCTACGAGCAGTACTTC.

This clone was seen once. This chain links TRBV10-3 with TRBJ1-1; D is uncertain. Germline assignment: CDR1 ENHRY and CDR2 SYGVKD. V lost 5 bases and J lost 0, with 10 bases in between. The length of the CDR3 is 14 residues. CDR3 DNA: TGTGCCATCAGTAATGGGGATTTGAACACTGAAGCTTTCTTT. Amino acids: CAISNGDLNTEAFF.

The rearrangement uses TRBV4-2 and TRBJ2-7; TRBD2 is a possible D gene (5 bases). Per germline, CDR1 LGHNA and CDR2 YNFKEQ. Trimming pared 3 bases from V and 0 bases from J, leaving 12 bases between. The CDR3 covers 15 residues. Written as DNA, the CDR3 is TGTGCCAGCAGCCATAACAGTGGAGGCTCCTACGAGCAGTACTTC. Its protein is CASSHNSGGSYEQYF.